What follows are 9 T cell receptor beta chains derived from one specimen sequenced in a study of blood T cell repertoires in COVID-19. Libraries were prepared by immunoSEQ multiplex PCR; TCRdb keeps only in-frame clonotypes and omits some of them. The sample has fewer than 350,000 clones; approximately 90% are singletons. The sequenced material came from PBMCs or T cells enriched from blood (not recorded which). These receptors were collected from a woman aged 60-70 years in a cohort exposed to, infected with or recovered from COVID-19 (not recorded which).

V and J are TRBV5-4 and TRBJ2-7; TRBD2 matches at 12 bases. The trim removed 5 bases at V and 2 bases at J, leaving 5 bases unmatched. This CDR3 has 15 residues. CDR1 is SGHNT and CDR2 is YYREEE in the germline V gene (reference sequence). The CDR3: CASRSGLAGPYEQYF. The CDR3 coding sequence is TGTGCCAGCAGGAGCGGACTAGCGGGACCCTACGAGCAGTACTTC.

The chain couples TRBV5-1 to TRBJ2-2, with TRBD1 matching over 7 bases. With V trimmed by 5 bases and J by 2 bases, 3 bases remained unmatched. The CDR3 is made up of 14 amino acids. Germline V gene sequence: CDR1 SGHRS, CDR2 YFSETQ. This CDR3 reads CASSWDSNTGELFF. DNA of the CDR3: TGCGCCAGCAGTTGGGACAGCAACACCGGGGAGCTGTTTTTT.

The chain links TRBV19 to TRBJ2-1; D is ambiguous. Germline lookup yields CDR1 LNHDA and CDR2 SQIVND (reference sequence). There are 13 residues in the CDR3. Trimming took off 8 bases at V and 0 bases at J, with 8 bases between the two ends. The CDR3 region has the DNA TGTGCCAGTTCGCTGAGCTCCTACAATGAGCAGTTCTTC. This gives the protein CASSLSSYNEQFF.

The chain employs TRBV15 and TRBJ2-7, with D possibly matching TRBD2 (6 bases). CDR1 and CDR2 (germline): LNHNV, YYDKDF (reference sequence). With 1 base removed from V and 0 bases from J, the gap between germline ends came to 13 bases. There are 16 residues in the CDR3. CDR3 DNA sequence: TGTGCCACCAGCAGAGCGGCGGGACCCCGCTCCTACGAGCAGTACTTC. It translates to CATSRAAGPRSYEQYF.

The genes are TRBV30 and TRBJ2-1, with 11 nucleotides matching TRBD2. The CDR3 is 13 residues long. Trimming took 4 bases from V and 7 from J; bases not matched to a gene: 3. CDR1 and CDR2 (germline): GTSNPN, SVGIG (reference sequence). The CDR3, as DNA: TGTGCCTGGAAAATAGCGGGAGGGAATGAGCAGTTCTTC. Translated: CAWKIAGGNEQFF.

The chain links TRBV10-3 to TRBJ1-2; D possibly corresponds to TRBD1 (6 bases). V was cut by 2 bases and J by 3 bases, with 16 bases left in between. CDR3 length: 16 amino acids. Germline loops: CDR1 ENHRY, CDR2 SYGVKD. In DNA, the CDR3 is TGTGCCATCAGTGAGCCCCCAGGGGCCGGAGACTATGGCTACACCTTC. Protein product: CAISEPPGAGDYGYTF.

This clone was picked up one time. CDR3 sequence (DNA): TGTGCCAGCAGTCGCCCAACTAGCGCGAATACCGAGCAGTACTTC. As protein: CASSRPTSANTEQYF. The V and J genes are TRBV28 and TRBJ2-7; TRBD2 aligns across 7 bases. The V gene's germline CDR1 is MDHEN and CDR2 SYDVKM. With V trimmed by 5 bases and J by 6 bases, 13 bases remained unmatched. The CDR3 covers 15 residues.

CDR3 protein: CASSQELALYNEQFF. For the CDR3, the DNA is TGTGCCAGCAGCCAAGAATTAGCGCTGTACAATGAGCAGTTCTTC. The chain uses TRBV3-1 (or the pseudogene TRBV3-2) and TRBJ2-1; D may be TRBD2 (5 bases). Germline CDR1 LGHDT, CDR2 YNNKEL (reference sequence). With 0 bases removed from V and 4 bases from J, the gap between germline ends came to 10 bases. The CDR3 runs to 15 residues.

This clone has a single count. This sequence joins TRBV5-1 and TRBJ2-3, with TRBD2 matching over 7 bases. Germline CDR1 and CDR2: SGHRS and YFSETQ. The CDR3 covers 15 residues. J gave up 2 bases and V 0 bases, and 3 bases lay outside the gene matches. This chain's CDR3 is CASSLAGGPTDTQYF. In DNA, the CDR3 is TGCGCCAGCAGCTTGGCGGGAGGCCCCACAGATACGCAGTATTTT.